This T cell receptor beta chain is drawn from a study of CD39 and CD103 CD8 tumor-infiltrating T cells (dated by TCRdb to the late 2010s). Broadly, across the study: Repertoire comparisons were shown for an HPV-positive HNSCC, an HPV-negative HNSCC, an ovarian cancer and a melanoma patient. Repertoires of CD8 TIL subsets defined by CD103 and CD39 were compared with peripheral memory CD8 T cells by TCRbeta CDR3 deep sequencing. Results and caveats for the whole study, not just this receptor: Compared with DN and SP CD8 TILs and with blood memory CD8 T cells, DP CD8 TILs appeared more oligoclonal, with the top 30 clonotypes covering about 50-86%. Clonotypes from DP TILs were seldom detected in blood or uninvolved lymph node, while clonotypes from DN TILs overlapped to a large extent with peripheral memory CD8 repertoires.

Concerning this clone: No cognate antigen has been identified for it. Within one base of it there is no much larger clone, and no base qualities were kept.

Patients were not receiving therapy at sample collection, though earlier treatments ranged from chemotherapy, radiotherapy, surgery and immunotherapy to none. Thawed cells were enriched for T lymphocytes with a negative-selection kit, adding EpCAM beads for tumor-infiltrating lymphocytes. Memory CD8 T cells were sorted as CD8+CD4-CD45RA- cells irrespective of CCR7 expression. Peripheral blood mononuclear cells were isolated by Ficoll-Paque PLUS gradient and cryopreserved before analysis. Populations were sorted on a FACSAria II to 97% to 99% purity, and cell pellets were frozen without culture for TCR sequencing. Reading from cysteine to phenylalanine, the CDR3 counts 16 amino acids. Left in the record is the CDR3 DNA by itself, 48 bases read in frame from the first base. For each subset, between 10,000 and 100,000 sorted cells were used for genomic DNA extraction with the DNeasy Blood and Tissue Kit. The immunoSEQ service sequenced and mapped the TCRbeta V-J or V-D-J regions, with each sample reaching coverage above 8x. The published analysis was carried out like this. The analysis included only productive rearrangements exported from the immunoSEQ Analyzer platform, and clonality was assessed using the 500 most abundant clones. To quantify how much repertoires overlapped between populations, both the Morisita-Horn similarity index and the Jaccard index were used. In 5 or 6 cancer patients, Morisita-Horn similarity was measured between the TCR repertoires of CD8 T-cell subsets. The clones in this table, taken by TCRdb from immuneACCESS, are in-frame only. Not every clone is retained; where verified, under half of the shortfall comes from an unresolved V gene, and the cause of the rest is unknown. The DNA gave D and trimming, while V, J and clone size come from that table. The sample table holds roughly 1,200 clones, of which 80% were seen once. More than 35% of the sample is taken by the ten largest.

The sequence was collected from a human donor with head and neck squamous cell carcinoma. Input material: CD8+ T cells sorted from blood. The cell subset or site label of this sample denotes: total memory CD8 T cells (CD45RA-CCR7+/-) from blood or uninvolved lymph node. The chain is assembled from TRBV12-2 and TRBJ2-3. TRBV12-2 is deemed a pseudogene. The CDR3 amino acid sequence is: CASRLVGTASTDTQYF. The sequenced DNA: TGTGCAAGTCGCTTAGTCGGGACGGCTAGCACAGATACGCAGTATTTT.